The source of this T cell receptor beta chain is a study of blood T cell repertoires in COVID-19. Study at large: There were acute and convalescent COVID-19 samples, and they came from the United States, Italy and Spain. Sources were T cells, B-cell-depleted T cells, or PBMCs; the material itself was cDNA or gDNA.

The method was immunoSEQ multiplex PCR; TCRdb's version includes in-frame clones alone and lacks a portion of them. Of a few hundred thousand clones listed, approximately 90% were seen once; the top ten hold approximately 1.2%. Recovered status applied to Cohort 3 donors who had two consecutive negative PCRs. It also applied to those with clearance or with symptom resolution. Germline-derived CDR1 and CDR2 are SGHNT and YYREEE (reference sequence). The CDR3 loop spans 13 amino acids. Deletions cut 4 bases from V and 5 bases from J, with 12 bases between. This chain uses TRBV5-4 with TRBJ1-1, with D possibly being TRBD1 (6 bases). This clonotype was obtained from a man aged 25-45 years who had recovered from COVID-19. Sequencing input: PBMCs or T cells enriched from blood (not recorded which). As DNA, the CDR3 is TGTGCCAGCAGCCGAACAGGGAATACTGAAGCTTTCTTT. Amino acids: CASSRTGNTEAFF.